This TCR beta chain was identified in a study of shared clonotypes between healthy human individuals. Healthy HIV-negative adults with no recent acute infections or vaccinations were recruited as donors. The CDR3 loop spans 16 amino acids. The V and J ends lost 2 bases and 5 bases respectively, with 13 bases between them. In germline, CDR1 is MNHEY, CDR2 SMNVEV (reference sequence). Notes on the study in general: Clonotype sharing levels among donors were expected to vary with sequencing depth.

The authors ran the assay at deep level. It was across several immunoSEQ plates that each subset's genomic DNA was evenly split. TCRdb keeps only in-frame clones here, not all; method: immunoSEQ multiplex PCR. The sample includes approximately 500,000 clones, almost 80% seen only once; the top ten take around 11%. In the case of this clone: Its antigen is not known.

This sequence joins TRBV27 and TRBJ1-6; possibly TRBD1 for D (5 bases). The clonotype was recovered from a woman aged 40 to 50 in good health. Some clones in this sample may be carry-over from other donors' samples. Material: PBMCs. The CDR3 loop is CASSLKGQGNNSPLHF. CDR3 DNA: TGTGCCAGCAGTTTAAAGGGGCAAGGGAATAATTCACCCCTCCACTTT.